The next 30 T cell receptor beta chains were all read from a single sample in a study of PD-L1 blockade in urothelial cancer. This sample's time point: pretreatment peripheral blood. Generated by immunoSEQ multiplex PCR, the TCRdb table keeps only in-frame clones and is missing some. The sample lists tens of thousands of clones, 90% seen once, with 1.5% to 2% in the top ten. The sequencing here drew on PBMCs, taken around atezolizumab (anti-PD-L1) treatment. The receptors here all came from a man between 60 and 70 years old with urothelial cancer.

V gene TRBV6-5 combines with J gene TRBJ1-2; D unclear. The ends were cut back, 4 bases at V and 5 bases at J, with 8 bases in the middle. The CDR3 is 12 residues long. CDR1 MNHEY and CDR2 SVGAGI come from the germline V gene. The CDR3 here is CASSSLRYGYTF. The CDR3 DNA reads TGTGCCAGCAGTTCCCTGAGATATGGCTACACCTTC.

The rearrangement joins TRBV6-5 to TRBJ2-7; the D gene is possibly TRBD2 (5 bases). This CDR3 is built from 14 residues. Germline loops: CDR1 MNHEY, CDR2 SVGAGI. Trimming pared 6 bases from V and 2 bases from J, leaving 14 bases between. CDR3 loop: CASRRGIAAYEQYF. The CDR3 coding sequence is TGTGCCAGCAGACGGGGAATTGCGGCCTACGAGCAGTACTTC.

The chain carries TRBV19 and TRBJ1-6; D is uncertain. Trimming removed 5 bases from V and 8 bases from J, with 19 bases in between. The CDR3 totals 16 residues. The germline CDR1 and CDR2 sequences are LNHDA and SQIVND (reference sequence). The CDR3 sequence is CASSSSRVALDSPLHF. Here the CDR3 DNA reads TGTGCCAGTAGTTCCAGCCGGGTTGCGCTAGATTCACCCCTCCACTTT.

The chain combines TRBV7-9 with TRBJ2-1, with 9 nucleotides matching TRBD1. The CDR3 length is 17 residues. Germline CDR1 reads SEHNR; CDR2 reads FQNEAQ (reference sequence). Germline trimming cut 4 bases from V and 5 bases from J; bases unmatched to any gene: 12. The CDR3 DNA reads TGTGCCAGCAGCTCTCAAACCGGGACAGGGATCCACAATGAGCAGTTCTTC. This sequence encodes CASSSQTGTGIHNEQFF.

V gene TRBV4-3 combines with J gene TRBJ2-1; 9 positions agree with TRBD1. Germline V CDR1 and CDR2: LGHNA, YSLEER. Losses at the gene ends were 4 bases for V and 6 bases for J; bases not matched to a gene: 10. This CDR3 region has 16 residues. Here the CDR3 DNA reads TGCGCCAGCAGCCGAAGCCCGGGACAGGGAACCAATGAGCAGTTCTTC. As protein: CASSRSPGQGTNEQFF.

CDR3: CASSGTGGLRIYHYNEQFF. DNA for the CDR3: TGTGCCAGCAGTGGGACAGGGGGCCTACGTATTTACCACTACAATGAGCAGTTCTTC. The chain combines TRBV2 with TRBJ2-1; TRBD1 matches 11 bases. The CDR3 contains 19 residues. The J segment lost 3 bases and the V segment lost 4 bases, leaving 14 bases of the junction unmatched. Germline-derived CDR1 and CDR2 are SNHLY and FYNNEI.

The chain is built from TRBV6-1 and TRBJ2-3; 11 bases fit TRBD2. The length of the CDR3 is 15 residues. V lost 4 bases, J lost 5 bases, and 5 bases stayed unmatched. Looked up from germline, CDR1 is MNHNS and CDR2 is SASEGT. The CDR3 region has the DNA TGTGCCAGCAGTGCCCGACTAGCGGGGAAAGATACGCAGTATTTT. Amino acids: CASSARLAGKDTQYF.

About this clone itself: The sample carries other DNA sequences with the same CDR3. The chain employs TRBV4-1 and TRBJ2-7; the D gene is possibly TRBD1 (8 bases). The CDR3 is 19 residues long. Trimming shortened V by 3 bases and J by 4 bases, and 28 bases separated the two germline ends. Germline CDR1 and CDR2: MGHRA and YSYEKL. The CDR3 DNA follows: TGCGCCAGCAGCCAGGATCGTGGACAGGGAAAAGCAGCGGGGTACGAGCAGTACTTC. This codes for CASSQDRGQGKAAGYEQYF.

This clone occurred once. CDR3 in amino acids: CASSYGLRQETQYF. The CDR3 coding sequence is TGTGCCAGCAGCTACGGACTAAGACAAGAGACCCAGTACTTC. This sequence joins TRBV7-2 and TRBJ2-5; D might be TRBD2 (6 bases). The CDR3 sequence is 14 residues long. Germline loops: CDR1 SGHTA, CDR2 FQGNSA. The V gene lost 4 bases and the J gene lost 2 bases, with 11 bases spanning the gap.

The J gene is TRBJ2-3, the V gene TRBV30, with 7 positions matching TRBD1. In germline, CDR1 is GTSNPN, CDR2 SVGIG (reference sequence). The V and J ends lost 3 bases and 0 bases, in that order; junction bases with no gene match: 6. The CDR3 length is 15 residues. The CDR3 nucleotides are TGTGCCTGGAGGGAAACAGGGGCTAGCACAGATACGCAGTATTTT. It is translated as CAWRETGASTDTQYF.

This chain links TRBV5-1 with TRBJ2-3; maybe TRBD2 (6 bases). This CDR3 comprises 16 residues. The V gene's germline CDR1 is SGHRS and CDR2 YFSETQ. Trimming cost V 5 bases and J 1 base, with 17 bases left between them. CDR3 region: CASRGPDGSGTDTQYF. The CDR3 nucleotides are TGCGCCAGCAGGGGCCCAGACGGGAGTGGCACAGATACGCAGTATTTT. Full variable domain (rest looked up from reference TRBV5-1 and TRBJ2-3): KAGVTQTPRYLIKTRGQQVTLSCSPISGHRSVSWYQQTPGQGLQFLFEYFSETQRNKGNFPGRFSGRQFSNSRSEMNVSTLELGDSALYLCASRGPDGSGTDTQYFGPGTRLTVL.

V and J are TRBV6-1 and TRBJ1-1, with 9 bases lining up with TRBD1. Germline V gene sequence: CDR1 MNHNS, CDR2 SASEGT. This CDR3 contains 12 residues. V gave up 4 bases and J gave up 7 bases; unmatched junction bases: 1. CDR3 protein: CASSVDRGEAFF. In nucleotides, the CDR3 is TGTGCCAGCAGTGTGGACAGGGGTGAAGCTTTCTTT.

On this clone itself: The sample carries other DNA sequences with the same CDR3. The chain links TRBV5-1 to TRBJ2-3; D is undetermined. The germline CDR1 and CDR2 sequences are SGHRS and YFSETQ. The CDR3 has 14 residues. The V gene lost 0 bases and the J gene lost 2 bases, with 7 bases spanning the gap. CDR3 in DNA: TGCGCCAGCAGCTTGGGAGACTCCACAGATACGCAGTATTTT. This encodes CASSLGDSTDTQYF.

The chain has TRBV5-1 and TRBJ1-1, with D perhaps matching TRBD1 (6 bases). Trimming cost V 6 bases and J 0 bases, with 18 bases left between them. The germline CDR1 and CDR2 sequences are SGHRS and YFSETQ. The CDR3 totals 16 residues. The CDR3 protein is CASNWVGGSMNTEAFF. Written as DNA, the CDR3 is TGCGCCAGCAATTGGGTTGGGGGCTCCATGAACACTGAAGCTTTCTTT.

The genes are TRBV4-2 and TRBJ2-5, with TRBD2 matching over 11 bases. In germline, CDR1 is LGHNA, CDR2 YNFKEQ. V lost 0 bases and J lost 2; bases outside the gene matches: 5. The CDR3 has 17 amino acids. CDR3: CASSQDLTSGIQETQYF. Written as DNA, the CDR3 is TGTGCCAGCAGCCAAGACCTGACTAGCGGGATACAAGAGACCCAGTACTTC.

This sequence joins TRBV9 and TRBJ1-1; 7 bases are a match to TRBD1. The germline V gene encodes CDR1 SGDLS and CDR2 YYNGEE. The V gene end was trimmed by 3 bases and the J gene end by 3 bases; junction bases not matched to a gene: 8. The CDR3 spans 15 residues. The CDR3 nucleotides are TGTGCCAGCAGCGGGGGGGACAGTAGATACACTGAAGCTTTCTTT. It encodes CASSGGDSRYTEAFF.

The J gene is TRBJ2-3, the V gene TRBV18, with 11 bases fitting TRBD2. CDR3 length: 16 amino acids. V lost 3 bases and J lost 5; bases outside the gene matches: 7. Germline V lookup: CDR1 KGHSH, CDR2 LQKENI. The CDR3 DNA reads TGTGCCAGCTCACCCGGGACTAGCGGAGATCTAGATACGCAGTATTTT. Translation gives CASSPGTSGDLDTQYF.

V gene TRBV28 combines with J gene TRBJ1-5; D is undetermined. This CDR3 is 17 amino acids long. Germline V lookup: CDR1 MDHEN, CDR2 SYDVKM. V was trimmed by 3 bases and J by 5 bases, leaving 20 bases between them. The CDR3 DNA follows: TGTGCCAGCAGTTTCCCTGGCTTCAAGCGCGGCCATCAGCCCCAGCATTTT. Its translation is CASSFPGFKRGHQPQHF.

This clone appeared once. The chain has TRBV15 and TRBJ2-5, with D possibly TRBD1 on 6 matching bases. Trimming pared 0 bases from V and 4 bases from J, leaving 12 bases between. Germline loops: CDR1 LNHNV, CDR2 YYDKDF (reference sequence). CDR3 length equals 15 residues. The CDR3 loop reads CATSRDIQGTETQYF. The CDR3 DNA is TGTGCCACCAGCAGAGATATTCAGGGGACAGAGACCCAGTACTTC.

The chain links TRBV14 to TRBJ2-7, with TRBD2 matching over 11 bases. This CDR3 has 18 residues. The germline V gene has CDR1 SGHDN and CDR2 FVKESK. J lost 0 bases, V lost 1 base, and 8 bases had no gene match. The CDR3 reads CASSQGGLADWSSYEQYF. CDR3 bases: TGTGCCAGCAGCCAAGGGGGACTAGCGGATTGGAGCTCCTACGAGCAGTACTTC.

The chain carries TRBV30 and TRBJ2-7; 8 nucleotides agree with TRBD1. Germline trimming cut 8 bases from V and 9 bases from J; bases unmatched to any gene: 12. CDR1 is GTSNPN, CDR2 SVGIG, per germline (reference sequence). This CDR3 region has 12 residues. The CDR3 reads CAADRGPTGQYF. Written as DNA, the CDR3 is TGTGCCGCAGACAGGGGACCGACGGGGCAGTACTTC.

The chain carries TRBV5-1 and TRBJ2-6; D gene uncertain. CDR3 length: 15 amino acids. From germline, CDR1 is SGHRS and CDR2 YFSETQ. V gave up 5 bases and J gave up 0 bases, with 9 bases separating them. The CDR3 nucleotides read TGCGCCAGCAGTGCAGCTAGCTCTGGGGCCAACGTCCTGACTTTC. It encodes CASSAASSGANVLTF.

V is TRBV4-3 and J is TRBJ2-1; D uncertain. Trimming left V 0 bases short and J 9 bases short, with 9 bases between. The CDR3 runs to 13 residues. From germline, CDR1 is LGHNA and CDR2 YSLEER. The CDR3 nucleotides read TGCGCCAGCAGCCAAGAGCCTAAAACTGAGCAGTTCTTC. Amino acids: CASSQEPKTEQFF.

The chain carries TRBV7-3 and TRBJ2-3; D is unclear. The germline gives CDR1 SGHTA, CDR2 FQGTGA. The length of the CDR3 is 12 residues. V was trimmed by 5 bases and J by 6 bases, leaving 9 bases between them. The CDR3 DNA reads TGTGCCAGCAGCCCCCCAGATGATACGCAGTATTTT. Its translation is CASSPPDDTQYF.

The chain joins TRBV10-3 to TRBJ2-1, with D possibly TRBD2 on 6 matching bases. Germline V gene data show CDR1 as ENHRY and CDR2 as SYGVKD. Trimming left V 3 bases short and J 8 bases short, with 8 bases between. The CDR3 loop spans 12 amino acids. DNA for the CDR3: TGTGCCATCAGTGATAAGCGGGATGAGCAGTTCTTC. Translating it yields CAISDKRDEQFF.

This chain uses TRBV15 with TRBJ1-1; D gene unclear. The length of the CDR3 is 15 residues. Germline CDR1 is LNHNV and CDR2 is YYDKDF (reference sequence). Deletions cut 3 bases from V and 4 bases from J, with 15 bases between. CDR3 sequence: CATSSQSVGSTEAFF. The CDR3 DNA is TGTGCCACCAGCAGCCAGTCCGTCGGGAGCACTGAAGCTTTCTTT.

CDR3 in amino acids: CASRLAGGPLATQYF. The CDR3, as DNA: TGTGCCAGCAGGTTAGCGGGAGGGCCTTTAGCGACCCAGTACTTC. The rearrangement links TRBV5-4 to TRBJ2-5, with TRBD2 matching 11 bases. Germline V gene sequence: CDR1 SGHNT, CDR2 YYREEE (reference sequence). V shed 5 bases, J shed 7 bases, and the junction held 10 bases outside the gene matches. This CDR3 has 15 residues.

The CDR3 protein is CASSPTPGNEQYF. The CDR3 nucleotides are TGTGCCAGCTCACCCACGCCAGGGAACGAGCAGTACTTC. The chain recombines TRBV18 with TRBJ2-7; the D gene is possibly TRBD1 (5 bases). The CDR3 contains 13 residues. The V gene's germline CDR1 is KGHSH and CDR2 LQKENI. Trimming cost V 3 bases and J 5 bases, with 11 bases left between them.

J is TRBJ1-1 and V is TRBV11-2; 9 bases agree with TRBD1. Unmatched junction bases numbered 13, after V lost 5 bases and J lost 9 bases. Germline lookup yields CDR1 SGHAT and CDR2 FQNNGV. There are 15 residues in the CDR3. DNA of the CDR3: TGTGCCAGCAGCCCCATTGGACAGGGGCCCGCAAAAGCTTTCTTT. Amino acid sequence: CASSPIGQGPAKAFF. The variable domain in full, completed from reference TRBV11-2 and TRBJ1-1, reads EAGVAQSPRYKIIEKRQSVAFWCNPISGHATLYWYQQILGQGPKLLIQFQNNGVVDDSQLPKDRFSAERLKGVDSTLKIQPAKLEDSAVYLCASSPIGQGPAKAFFGQGTRLTVV.

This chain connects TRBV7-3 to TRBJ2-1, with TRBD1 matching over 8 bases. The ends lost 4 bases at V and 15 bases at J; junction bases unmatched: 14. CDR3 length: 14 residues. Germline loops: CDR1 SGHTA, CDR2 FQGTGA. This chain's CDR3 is CASSSSPGTGIPFF. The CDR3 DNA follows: TGTGCCAGCAGCTCCAGCCCTGGGACAGGAATACCGTTCTTC.